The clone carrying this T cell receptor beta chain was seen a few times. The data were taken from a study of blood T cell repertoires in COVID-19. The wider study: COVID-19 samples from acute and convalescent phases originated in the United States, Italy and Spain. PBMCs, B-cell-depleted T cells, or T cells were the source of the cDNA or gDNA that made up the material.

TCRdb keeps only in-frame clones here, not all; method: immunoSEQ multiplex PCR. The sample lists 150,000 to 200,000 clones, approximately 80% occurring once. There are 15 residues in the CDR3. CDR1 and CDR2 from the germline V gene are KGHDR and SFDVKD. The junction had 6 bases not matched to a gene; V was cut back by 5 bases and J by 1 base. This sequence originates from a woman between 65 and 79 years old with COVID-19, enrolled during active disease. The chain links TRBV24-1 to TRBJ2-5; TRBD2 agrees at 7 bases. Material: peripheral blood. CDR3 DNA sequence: TGTGCCACCAGTGGGCAGGGAGGGGTCCAAGAGACCCAGTACTTC. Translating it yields CATSGQGGVQETQYF.